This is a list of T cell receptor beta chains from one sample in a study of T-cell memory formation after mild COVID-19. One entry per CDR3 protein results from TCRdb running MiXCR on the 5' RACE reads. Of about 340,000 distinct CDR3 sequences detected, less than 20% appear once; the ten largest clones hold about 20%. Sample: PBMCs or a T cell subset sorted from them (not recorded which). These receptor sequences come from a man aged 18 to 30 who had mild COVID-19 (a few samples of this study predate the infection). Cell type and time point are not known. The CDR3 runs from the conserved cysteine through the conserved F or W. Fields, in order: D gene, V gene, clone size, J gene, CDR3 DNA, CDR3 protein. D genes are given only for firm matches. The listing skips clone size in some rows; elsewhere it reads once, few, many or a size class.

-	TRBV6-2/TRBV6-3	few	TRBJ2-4	TGTGCCAGCAGTGCGTGGACTGCTCAAGCCAAAAACATTCAGTACTTC	CASSAWTAQAKNIQYF
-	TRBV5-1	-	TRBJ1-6	TGCGCCAGCAGCTTGCTGACGGGCTATAATTCACCCCTCCACTTT	CASSLLTGYNSPLHF
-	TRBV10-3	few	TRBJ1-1	TGTGCCATCAGTGAGTCTGTGGGGGAGGTCGCTTTCTTT	CAISESVGEVAFF
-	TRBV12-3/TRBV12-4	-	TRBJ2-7	TGTGCCAGCAGTTTTGGCAACTCTTACGAGCAGTACTTC	CASSFGNSYEQYF
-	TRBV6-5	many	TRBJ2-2	TGTGCCAGCAGTTACTCGACCCCGCCATGGGGCGCCGGGGAGCTGTTTTTT	CASSYSTPPWGAGELFF
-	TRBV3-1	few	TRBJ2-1	TGTGCCAGCAGCCGTACAGAGTCCTACAATGAGCAGTTCTTC	CASSRTESYNEQFF
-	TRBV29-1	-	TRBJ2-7	TGCAGCGTGGGGGACGAGGGGCCGCCTGGCGAGCAGTACTTC	CSVGDEGPPGEQYF
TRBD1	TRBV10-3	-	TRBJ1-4	TGTGCCATCAGTGAGTCCAGGGGGGCAACTAATGAAAAACTGTTTTTT	CAISESRGATNEKLFF
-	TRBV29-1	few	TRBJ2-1	TGCAGCGTTGGGGGGCAGGACAGCCCGTTTGAGCAGTTCTTC	CSVGGQDSPFEQFF
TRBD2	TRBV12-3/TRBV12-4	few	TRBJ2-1	TGTGCCATCGCCGGGGGGGAGGTCAATGAGCAGTTCTTC	CAIAGGEVNEQFF
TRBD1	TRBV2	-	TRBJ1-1	TGTGCCAGCAGGGGGACAGGGGAGGCCACTGAAGCTTTCTTT	CASRGTGEATEAFF
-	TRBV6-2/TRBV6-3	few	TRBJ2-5	TGTGCCAGTCTGGACTGGAACCAAGAGACCCAGTACTTC	CASLDWNQETQYF
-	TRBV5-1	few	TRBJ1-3	TGCGCCAGCAGTTCCGGGACGGTAAACTCTGGAAACACCATATATTTT	CASSSGTVNSGNTIYF
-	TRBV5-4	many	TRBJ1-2	TGTGCCAGCAGCTTTACAGGGTCCTATGGCTACACCTTC	CASSFTGSYGYTF
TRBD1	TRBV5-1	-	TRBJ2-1	TGCGCCAGCAGCTTTACCGGGACAGATAGATTCGGTGAGCAGTTCTTC	CASSFTGTDRFGEQFF
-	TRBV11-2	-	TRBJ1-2	TGTGCCAGCAGCTTGGGACGGCTCTATGGTGGTGGCTACACCTTC	CASSLGRLYGGGYTF
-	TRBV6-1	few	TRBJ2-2	TGTGCCAGCAGTGAAAACGTTAAGGCCGGGGAGCTGTTTTTT	CASSENVKAGELFF
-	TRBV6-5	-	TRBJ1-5	TGTGCCAGCAGACAATCGGGGAGTAGGAATCAGCCCCAGCATTTT	CASRQSGSRNQPQHF
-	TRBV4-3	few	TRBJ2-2	TGCGCCAGCAGCCAAGAGTCCGCCGGGGAGCTGTTTTTT	CASSQESAGELFF
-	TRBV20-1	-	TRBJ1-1	TGCAGTCCCATCGGGAAGATGAACACTGAAGCTTTCTTT	CSPIGKMNTEAFF
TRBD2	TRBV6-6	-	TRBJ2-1	TGTGCCAGCAGCGGACTTAGCGGGGGTAATGAGCAGTTCTTC	CASSGLSGGNEQFF
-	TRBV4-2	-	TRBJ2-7	TGTGCCAGCAGCCAAGCTCTGCGGGGTTCCTACGAGCAGTACTTC	CASSQALRGSYEQYF
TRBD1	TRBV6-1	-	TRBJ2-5	TGTGCCAGCAGGACACCGGGACAGGGGCTGAAGACCCAGTACTTC	CASRTPGQGLKTQYF
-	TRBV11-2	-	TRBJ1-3	TGTGCCAGCAGCTTAGTAGGTGGCGTTATGGGGACCTCTGGAAACACCATATATTTT	CASSLVGGVMGTSGNTIYF
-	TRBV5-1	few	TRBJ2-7	TGCGCCAGCAGCTCCTGGGGACTGTCACCGAACGAGCAGTACTTC	CASSSWGLSPNEQYF
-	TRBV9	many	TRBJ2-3	TGTGCCAGCAGCCCTCGACAGGATATCACAGATACGCAGTATTTT	CASSPRQDITDTQYF